Below, 19 T cell receptor beta chains from the same sample are listed, as sequenced in a study of T-cell reconstitution after alpha-beta-depleted transplantation in children. Unique molecular identifiers were built into the TCRbeta library. From the PCR reads, TCRdb called clonotypes with MiXCR, one entry per CDR3 protein. The sample lists about 980,000 distinct CDR3 sequences, about 31% occurring once. The sequencing used PBMCs, mostly from graft donor cells, collected 360 days after TCRalphabeta/CD19-depleted stem cell transplant. These TCRs come from a boy younger than two who had a stem cell transplant for SCID, so the T cells may come from the graft donor.

The chain is built from TRBV25-1 and TRBJ2-7; TRBD2 might be the D (5 bases). This CDR3 comprises 15 residues. CDR1 is MGHDK, CDR2 SYGVNS, per germline. V lost 2 bases and J 2 bases, leaving 13 bases between the germline ends. DNA for the CDR3: TGTGCCAGCAGTGAAGGCACTAGGGATACCTACGAGCAGTACTTC. It translates to CASSEGTRDTYEQYF.

V gene TRBV10-3 combines with J gene TRBJ1-3, with D possibly being TRBD1 (5 bases). Germline V gene lookup returns CDR1 ENHRY and CDR2 SYGVKD. The germline V and J ends were trimmed by 8 bases and 4 bases, with 21 bases remaining between them. This CDR3 spans 16 amino acids. CDR3 coding DNA: TGTGCCATCTCAAATCCGGGGGAAGCCTCGGGAAACACCATATATTTT. Translation: CAISNPGEASGNTIYF.

This clonotype was counted ten times or more. The J gene is TRBJ1-3, the V gene TRBV20-1; the D gene is possibly TRBD1 (5 bases). CDR1 and CDR2 from the germline V gene are DFQATT and SNEGSKA (reference sequence). The CDR3 consists of 12 residues. The ends were cut back, 6 bases at V and 2 bases at J, with 8 bases in the middle. In nucleotides, the CDR3 is TGCAGTGCCTCGGGACCTGGAAACACCATATATTTT. This encodes CSASGPGNTIYF.

The chain is built from TRBV20-1 and TRBJ2-2; no definite D call. This CDR3 region has 15 residues. Germline values: CDR1 DFQATT, CDR2 SNEGSKA (reference sequence). V gave up 1 base and J gave up 0 bases, with 9 bases separating them. The CDR3 loop reads CSARVEAANTGELFF. The CDR3 DNA reads TGCAGTGCTAGAGTTGAGGCGGCGAACACCGGGGAGCTGTTTTTT.

This clonotype was observed a handful of times. The chain recombines TRBV12-3 or TRBV12-4 with TRBJ2-3; 12 bases are a match to TRBD2. J gave up 8 bases and V 0 bases, and 12 bases lay outside the gene matches. The CDR3 spans 18 residues. CDR3 nucleotide sequence: TGTGCCAGCAGTTTAGCGCGGACTAGCGGGGTTCCCTCGGTTACGCAGTATTTT. Encoded protein: CASSLARTSGVPSVTQYF.

The chain carries TRBV5-1 and TRBJ1-1, with 9 bases aligning to TRBD1. V shed 3 bases, J shed 1 base, and the junction held 4 bases outside the gene matches. The V gene's germline CDR1 is SGHRS and CDR2 YFSETQ. The CDR3 is made up of 15 amino acids. The CDR3 bases are TGCGCCAGCAGCTCGGCACAGGGGGCGAACACTGAAGCTTTCTTT. It is translated as CASSSAQGANTEAFF.

The gene calls are TRBV20-1 and TRBJ1-1; D remains ambiguous. V shed 0 bases and J shed 1 base, with 15 bases lying between them. The CDR3 contains 16 residues. The germline gives CDR1 DFQATT, CDR2 SNEGSKA (reference sequence). The CDR3 sequence is CSARDPRKTGNTEAFF. The CDR3 region has the DNA TGCAGTGCTAGAGATCCGAGGAAAACGGGGAACACTGAAGCTTTCTTT.

V and J are TRBV25-1 and TRBJ2-7, with TRBD1 matching 9 bases. Germline CDR1 is MGHDK and CDR2 is SYGVNS. V trimming: 5 bases; J trimming: 9 bases; junction bases outside the gene matches: 5. This CDR3 is built from 12 residues. CDR3 protein: CASSPQGAPQYF. DNA of the CDR3: TGTGCCAGCAGTCCACAGGGGGCCCCGCAGTACTTC.

This rearrangement joins TRBV7-2 to TRBJ1-1; D is undetermined. Per the germline V gene, CDR1 is SGHTA and CDR2 is FQGNSA. Trimming shortened V by 3 bases and J by 7 bases, and 18 bases separated the two germline ends. The CDR3 is 15 amino acids. The CDR3 sequence: CASSLSTDPIYEAFF. CDR3 DNA sequence: TGTGCCAGCAGCTTGTCTACGGACCCCATTTATGAAGCTTTCTTT.

This clonotype was observed at least ten times. The chain uses TRBV20-1 and TRBJ2-7; D is uncertain. The CDR3 extends over 11 amino acids. The ends were cut back, 0 bases at V and 6 bases at J, with 6 bases in the middle. Germline CDR1 reads DFQATT; CDR2 reads SNEGSKA (reference sequence). The CDR3 DNA reads as TGCAGTGCTAGAGATCGGGCCGAGCAGTACTTC. Translation gives CSARDRAEQYF.

The V and J genes are TRBV12-3 or TRBV12-4 and TRBJ2-7, with a weak D call TRBD2 (6 bases). The germline V and J ends were trimmed by 3 bases and 0 bases, with 18 bases remaining between them. The CDR3 contains 17 residues. CDR3 bases: TGTGCCAGCAGTTTTAACGGGCGCGGACTACTCTCCTACGAGCAGTACTTC. This translates into CASSFNGRGLLSYEQYF.

The chain joins TRBV12-3 or TRBV12-4 to TRBJ2-5; TRBD1 is a possible D gene (5 bases). V gave up 2 bases and J gave up 2 bases, with 12 bases separating them. The CDR3 extends over 15 amino acids. CDR3 sequence: CASSLKGLGQETQYF. The CDR3 coding sequence is TGTGCCAGCAGTTTAAAGGGGCTAGGTCAAGAGACCCAGTACTTC.

The chain combines TRBV4-1 with TRBJ2-4; D is unresolved. V lost 0 bases and J lost 7, with 10 bases in between. The CDR3 contains 14 residues. Germline lookup yields CDR1 MGHRA and CDR2 YSYEKL. CDR3 DNA sequence: TGCGCCAGCAGCCAAGATGTAAAGTACAACATTCAGTACTTC. This translates into CASSQDVKYNIQYF.

This clonotype was found a few times. In DNA form, the CDR3 reads TGTGCCAGCAGGGGACTAGCCTCCTACGAGCAGTACTTC. It yields the protein CASRGLASYEQYF. The rearrangement joins TRBV12-3 or TRBV12-4 to TRBJ2-7, with TRBD2 matching 9 bases. The CDR3 is 13 residues long. Trimming at V came to 6 bases and at J to 0 bases, leaving 0 bases not matched to a gene.

The chain joins TRBV4-1 to TRBJ2-7, with D perhaps matching TRBD2 (6 bases). This CDR3 is built from 17 residues. CDR1 is MGHRA, CDR2 YSYEKL, per germline. Trimming took 1 base from V and 0 from J, leaving 16 bases between them. The CDR3 region has the DNA TGCGCCAGCAGCCAAGTACCCGGGGGTAAATCCTCCTACGAGCAGTACTTC. As protein: CASSQVPGGKSSYEQYF.

This clonotype was picked up many times. The gene calls are TRBV29-1 and TRBJ1-1; D is unclear. The CDR3 consists of 11 residues. CDR1 and CDR2 from the germline V gene are SQVTM and ANQGSEA. Trimming pared 2 bases from V and 3 bases from J, leaving 4 bases between. Written as DNA, the CDR3 is TGCAGCGTTGAACTGGACACTGAAGCTTTCTTT. This gives the protein CSVELDTEAFF. Full variable domain (outside the CDR3, taken from reference TRBV29-1 and TRBJ1-1): SAVISQKPSRDICQRGTSLTIQCQVDSQVTMMFWYRQQPGQSLTLIATANQGSEATYESGFVIDKFPISRPNLTFSTLTVSNMSPEDSSIYLCSVELDTEAFFGQGTRLTVV.

The chain joins TRBV4-2 to TRBJ1-1; no reliable D call. CDR3 length: 14 amino acids. Germline assignment: CDR1 LGHNA and CDR2 YNFKEQ. With 0 bases removed from V and 6 bases from J, the gap between germline ends came to 11 bases. The CDR3 DNA reads TGTGCCAGCAGCCAAGAGGTCGGGGTGGCTGAAGCTTTCTTT. It translates to CASSQEVGVAEAFF.

There are a few counts of this clonotype. V gene TRBV28 combines with J gene TRBJ2-1; D not certain. Germline V gene lookup returns CDR1 MDHEN and CDR2 SYDVKM. The V end was cut by 3 bases, the J end by 12 bases, with 9 bases between. CDR3 length: 11 amino acids. Here the CDR3 DNA reads TGTGCCAGCAGTTTTATCGGGCGGCAGTTCTTC. This gives the protein CASSFIGRQFF.

The chain employs TRBV5-6 and TRBJ2-3, with 10 nucleotides matching TRBD1. The germline V gene has CDR1 SGHDT and CDR2 YYEEEE. V trimming: 4 bases; J trimming: 2 bases; junction bases outside the gene matches: 4. This CDR3 is built from 15 residues. The CDR3 protein is CASSHDRGLTDTQYF. The DNA for the CDR3 is TGTGCCAGCAGCCACGACAGGGGGCTCACAGATACGCAGTATTTT.